The 20 T cell receptor beta chains presented below share a single source sample, sequenced in a study of radiotherapy plus CTLA-4 blockade in lung cancer. The table came from immunoSEQ multiplex PCR; TCRdb's copy has only in-frame clones and leaves some out. The sample includes around 86,000 clones, around 83% of them seen just once. The sample was peripheral blood, taken from a patient treated with radiotherapy plus ipilimumab. These receptor sequences come from a human donor with non-small cell lung cancer who had stable disease on radiotherapy plus ipilimumab.

A few counts support this clone. This rearrangement joins TRBV11-2 to TRBJ2-7; 10 bases agree with TRBD2. The CDR3 is 15 residues long. Germline trimming cut 4 bases from V and 0 bases from J; bases unmatched to any gene: 3. Germline CDR1 is SGHAT and CDR2 is FQNNGV. CDR3 sequence reads: CASSSPSGSSYEQYF. The CDR3 DNA reads TGTGCCAGCAGCTCGCCTAGCGGGAGCTCCTACGAGCAGTACTTC.

The chain joins TRBV5-8 to TRBJ2-2, with no clear D. The V end was cut by 2 bases, the J end by 6 bases, with 14 bases between. This CDR3 has 15 amino acids. The germline CDR1 and CDR2 sequences are SGHTS and YDEGEE. In DNA, the CDR3 is TGTGCCAGCAGCTTCAAGTCCGTCACATCCGGGGAGCTGTTTTTT. Residues: CASSFKSVTSGELFF.

As to this clone: The sample contains more than one DNA sequence encoding this CDR3. The chain links TRBV5-1 to TRBJ1-1, with D possibly TRBD1 on 6 matching bases. V dropped 0 bases and J dropped 1 base, with 10 bases sitting between them. Germline CDR1 reads SGHRS; CDR2 reads YFSETQ. The CDR3 consists of 15 residues. The CDR3 DNA follows: TGCGCCAGCAGCTTGGAGGGGGGAGGGAACACTGAAGCTTTCTTT. It is translated as CASSLEGGGNTEAFF.

The chain is built from TRBV19 and TRBJ1-5; possibly TRBD1 for D (6 bases). The CDR3 covers 18 residues. Per the germline V gene, CDR1 is LNHDA and CDR2 is SQIVND (reference sequence). The V end was cut by 7 bases, the J end by 5 bases, with 27 bases between. CDR3 in DNA: TGTGCCAGTACTCCGGGAGGCGGGGGCGCCCGCCTCTATCAGCCCCAGCATTTT. Encoded protein: CASTPGGGGARLYQPQHF.

The chain carries TRBV27 and TRBJ2-1; the D is unclear. In germline, CDR1 is MNHEY, CDR2 SMNVEV (reference sequence). V was clipped by 3 bases and J by 4 bases, with 10 bases between them. The CDR3 consists of 14 residues. The CDR3 region is CASSFDGPYNEQFF. The CDR3 nucleotides are TGTGCCAGCAGTTTTGATGGGCCTTACAATGAGCAGTTCTTC.

V gene TRBV9 combines with J gene TRBJ2-7; D perhaps matches TRBD1 (5 bases). The CDR3 spans 14 residues. CDR1 is SGDLS, CDR2 YYNGEE, per germline. The V and J ends lost 4 bases and 0 bases respectively, with 11 bases between them. CDR3 residues: CASSPQGSSYEQYF. The DNA for the CDR3 is TGTGCCAGCAGCCCCCAGGGCAGCTCCTACGAGCAGTACTTC.

The chain links TRBV29-1 to TRBJ2-7; a weak D match, TRBD1 (5 bases). The V and J ends lost 6 bases and 5 bases respectively, with 11 bases between them. The CDR3 is 11 residues long. Per the germline V gene, CDR1 is SQVTM and CDR2 is ANQGSEA. The CDR3 DNA reads as TGCAGCGTCACAGGATTAGACGAGCAGTACTTC. It specifies CSVTGLDEQYF.

This chain connects TRBV11-2 to TRBJ2-7; 9 bases map to TRBD1. V gave up 5 bases and J gave up 5 bases; unmatched junction bases: 10. CDR3 length: 15 amino acids. Germline lookup yields CDR1 SGHAT and CDR2 FQNNGV. For the CDR3, the DNA is TGTGCCAGCAGCCCCACAGGGGGCCCCGACAACGAGCAGTACTTC. Its protein is CASSPTGGPDNEQYF. Full variable domain (missing parts from reference TRBV11-2 and TRBJ2-7): EAGVAQSPRYKIIEKRQSVAFWCNPISGHATLYWYQQILGQGPKLLIQFQNNGVVDDSQLPKDRFSAERLKGVDSTLKIQPAKLEDSAVYLCASSPTGGPDNEQYFGPGTRLTVT.

The chain couples TRBV11-3 to TRBJ2-2; no reliable D call. V dropped 4 bases and J dropped 8 bases, with 8 bases sitting between them. This CDR3 has 12 residues. The germline V gene encodes CDR1 SGHNT and CDR2 YENEEA. CDR3 residues: CASSSGLGELFF. The CDR3 nucleotides are TGTGCCAGCAGCTCTGGGTTAGGGGAGCTGTTTTTT.

The V call is TRBV29-1, the J call TRBJ2-2; the match to TRBD1 covers 12 bases. With V trimmed by 8 bases and J by 2 bases, 9 bases remained unmatched. Per the germline V gene, CDR1 is SQVTM and CDR2 is ANQGSEA. This CDR3 has 16 amino acids. The CDR3 nucleotides are TGCAGCACGACCGGGACAGGGGGCCTTAACACCGGGGAGCTGTTTTTT. Encoded protein: CSTTGTGGLNTGELFF.

The chain uses TRBV11-2 and TRBJ2-7; a weak D match, TRBD1 (6 bases). Trimming shortened V by 1 base and J by 3 bases, and 10 bases separated the two germline ends. There are 14 residues in the CDR3. Germline CDR1 SGHAT, CDR2 FQNNGV. This CDR3 reads CASSLAGTHYEQYF. The DNA for the CDR3 is TGTGCCAGCAGCTTAGCCGGGACACACTACGAGCAGTACTTC.

This chain joins TRBV30 and TRBJ1-4; D is unclear. The CDR3 extends over 14 amino acids. CDR1 is GTSNPN and CDR2 is SVGIG in the germline V gene (reference sequence). V was clipped by 0 bases and J by 4 bases, with 9 bases between them. CDR3 residues: CAWSVGWSNEKLFF. CDR3 nucleotide sequence: TGTGCCTGGAGTGTTGGGTGGAGTAATGAAAAACTGTTTTTT.

This clone was counted only a few times. This chain connects TRBV28 to TRBJ1-5; the D is unclear. V gave up 6 bases and J gave up 1 base, with 4 bases separating them. CDR1 MDHEN and CDR2 SYDVKM come from the germline V gene. This CDR3 is built from 12 residues. In DNA, the CDR3 is TGTGCCAGCAGCTGGAGCAATCAGCCCCAGCATTTT. It translates to CASSWSNQPQHF.

The table lists this clone with a few counts. V and J are TRBV6-1 and TRBJ2-7, with D perhaps matching TRBD1 (6 bases). The germline V gene encodes CDR1 MNHNS and CDR2 SASEGT. Deletions cut 7 bases from V and 6 bases from J, with 19 bases between. This CDR3 has 14 amino acids. DNA for the CDR3: TGTGCCAGCACCGAGCGGCAGGGGCTAATCGAGCAGTACTTC. As protein: CASTERQGLIEQYF.

V usage is TRBV11-2 and J usage is TRBJ2-3; D is perhaps TRBD2 (5 bases). The length of the CDR3 is 13 residues. V dropped 11 bases and J dropped 2 bases, with 14 bases sitting between them. CDR1 is SGHAT and CDR2 is FQNNGV in the germline V gene. This CDR3 is CAPRGRATDTQYF. The CDR3 nucleotides are TGTGCCCCGCGCGGGCGGGCCACAGATACGCAGTATTTT.

This sequence joins TRBV2 and TRBJ2-5; possibly TRBD1 for D (5 bases). Germline V gene lookup returns CDR1 SNHLY and CDR2 FYNNEI. CDR3 size: 13 residues. Trimming shortened V by 4 bases and J by 5 bases, and 11 bases separated the two germline ends. DNA for the CDR3: TGTGCCAGCAGTGTAATAGGGGTTGAGACCCAGTACTTC. This encodes CASSVIGVETQYF.

The chain couples TRBV6-1 to TRBJ2-5; tentative D call: TRBD2 (6 bases). Germline-derived CDR1 and CDR2 are MNHNS and SASEGT. This CDR3 comprises 13 residues. CDR3 bases: TGTAGCTCTGTGGGGAGGTACCAAGAGACCCAGTACTTC. This sequence encodes CSSVGRYQETQYF.

A few counts support this clone. CDR3 sequence reads: CASSSQTYNSPLHF. For the CDR3, the DNA is TGCGCCAGCAGCTCCCAAACCTATAATTCACCCCTCCACTTT. The V call is TRBV5-1, the J call TRBJ1-6, with D hard to call. Germline lookup yields CDR1 SGHRS and CDR2 YFSETQ. Trimming stripped 3 bases from V and 2 bases from J, with 6 bases between. This CDR3 region has 14 residues. The complete variable domain, with remaining parts taken from reference TRBV5-1 and TRBJ1-6, reads KAGVTQTPRYLIKTRGQQVTLSCSPISGHRSVSWYQQTPGQGLQFLFEYFSETQRNKGNFPGRFSGRQFSNSRSEMNVSTLELGDSALYLCASSSQTYNSPLHFGNGTRLTVT.

The chain combines TRBV30 with TRBJ2-2, with D possibly matching TRBD1 (6 bases). The V and J ends lost 2 bases and 6 bases respectively, with 16 bases between them. This CDR3 region has 15 residues. Per the germline V gene, CDR1 is GTSNPN and CDR2 is SVGIG (reference sequence). In DNA, the CDR3 is TGTGCCTGGAGTTTAGGGGGTATTAGGTCCGGGGAGCTGTTTTTT. The encoded protein is CAWSLGGIRSGELFF. Using reference TRBV30 and TRBJ2-2 for the parts outside the CDR3, the full variable domain is SQTIHQWPATLVQPVGSPLSLECTVEGTSNPNLYWYRQAAGRGLQLLFYSVGIGQISSEVPQNLSASRPQDRQFILSSKKLLLSDSGFYLCAWSLGGIRSGELFFGEGSRLTVL.

This chain uses TRBV5-1 with TRBJ2-5; D is uncertain. Germline CDR1 SGHRS, CDR2 YFSETQ. V shed 2 bases and J shed 2 bases, with 13 bases lying between them. This CDR3 spans 15 amino acids. The CDR3 DNA follows: TGCGCCAGCAGCTTAAGTGGAACAGTACAAGAGACCCAGTACTTC. Residues: CASSLSGTVQETQYF.